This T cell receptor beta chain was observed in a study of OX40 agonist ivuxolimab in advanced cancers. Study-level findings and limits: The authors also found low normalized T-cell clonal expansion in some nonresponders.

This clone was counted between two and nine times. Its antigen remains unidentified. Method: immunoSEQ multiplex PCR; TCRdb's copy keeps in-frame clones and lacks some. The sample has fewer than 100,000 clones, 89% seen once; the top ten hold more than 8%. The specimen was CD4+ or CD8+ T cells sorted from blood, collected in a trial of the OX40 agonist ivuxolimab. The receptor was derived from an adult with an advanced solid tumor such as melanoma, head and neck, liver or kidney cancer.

CDR3 sequence reads: CASSPYNYGYTF. The CDR3, as DNA: TGTGCCAGCAGCCCCTACAACTATGGCTACACCTTC. This chain links TRBV5-6 with TRBJ1-2; D remains unclear. V lost 4 bases, J lost 2 bases, and 6 bases lay in between. The CDR3 length is 12 residues. Germline V CDR1 and CDR2: SGHDT, YYEEEE. The full variable domain, in which reference TRBV5-6 and TRBJ1-2 provide the parts outside the CDR3, is DAGVTQSPTHLIKTRGQQVTLRCSPKSGHDTVSWYQQALGQGPQFIFQYYEEEERQRGNFPDRFSGHQFPNYSSELNVNALLLGDSALYLCASSPYNYGYTFGSGTRLTVV.